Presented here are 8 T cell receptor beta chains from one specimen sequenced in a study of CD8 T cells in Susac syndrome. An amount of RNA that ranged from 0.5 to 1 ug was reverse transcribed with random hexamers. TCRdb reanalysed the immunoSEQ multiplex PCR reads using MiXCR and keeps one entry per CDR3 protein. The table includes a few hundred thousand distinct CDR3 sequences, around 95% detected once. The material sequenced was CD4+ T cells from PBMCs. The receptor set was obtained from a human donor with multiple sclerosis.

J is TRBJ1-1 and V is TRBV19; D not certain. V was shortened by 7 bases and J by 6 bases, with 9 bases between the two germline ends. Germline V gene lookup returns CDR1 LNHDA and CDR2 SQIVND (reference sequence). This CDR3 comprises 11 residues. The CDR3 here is CASNGVAEAFF. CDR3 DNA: TGTGCCAGTAACGGGGTAGCTGAAGCTTTCTTT.

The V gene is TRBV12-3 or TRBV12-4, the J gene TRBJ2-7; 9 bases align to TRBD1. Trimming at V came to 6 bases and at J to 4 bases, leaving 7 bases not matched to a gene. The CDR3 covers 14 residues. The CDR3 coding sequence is TGTGCCAGCAGAAAACAGGGGGCTGGGTACGAGCAGTACTTC. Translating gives CASRKQGAGYEQYF.

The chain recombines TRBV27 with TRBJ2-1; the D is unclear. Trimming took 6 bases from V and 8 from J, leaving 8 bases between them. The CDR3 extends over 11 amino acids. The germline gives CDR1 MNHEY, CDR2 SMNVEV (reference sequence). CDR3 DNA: TGTGCCAGCAGCGGGCTCGATGAGCAGTTCTTC. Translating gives CASSGLDEQFF.

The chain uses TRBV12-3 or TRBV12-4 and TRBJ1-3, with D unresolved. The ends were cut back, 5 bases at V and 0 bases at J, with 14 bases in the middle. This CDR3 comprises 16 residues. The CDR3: CASSPQPGYSGNTIYF. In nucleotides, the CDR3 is TGTGCCAGCAGTCCCCAGCCGGGATACTCTGGAAACACCATATATTTT.

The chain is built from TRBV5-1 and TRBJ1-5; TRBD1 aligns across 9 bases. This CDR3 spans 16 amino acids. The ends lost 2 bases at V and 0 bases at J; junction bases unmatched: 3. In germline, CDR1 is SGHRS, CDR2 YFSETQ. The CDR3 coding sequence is TGCGCCAGCAGCTTAACAGGGGGCGTTAGCAATCAGCCCCAGCATTTT. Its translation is CASSLTGGVSNQPQHF.

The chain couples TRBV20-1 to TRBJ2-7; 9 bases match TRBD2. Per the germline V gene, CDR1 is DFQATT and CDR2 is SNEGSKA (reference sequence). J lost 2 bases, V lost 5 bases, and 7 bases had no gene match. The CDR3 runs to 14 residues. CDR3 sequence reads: CSARPGLATYEQYF. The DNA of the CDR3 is TGCAGTGCTCGTCCGGGACTAGCTACCTACGAGCAGTACTTC.

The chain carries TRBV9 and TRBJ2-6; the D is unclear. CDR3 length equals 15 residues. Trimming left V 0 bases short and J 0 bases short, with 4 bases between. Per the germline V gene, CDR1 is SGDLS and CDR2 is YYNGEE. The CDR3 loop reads CASSVGASGANVLTF. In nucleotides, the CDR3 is TGTGCCAGCAGCGTAGGGGCCTCTGGGGCCAACGTCCTGACTTTC.

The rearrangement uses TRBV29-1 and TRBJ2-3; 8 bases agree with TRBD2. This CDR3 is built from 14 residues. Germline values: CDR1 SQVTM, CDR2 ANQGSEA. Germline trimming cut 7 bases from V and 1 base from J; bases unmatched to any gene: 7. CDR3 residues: CSGEAGAGTDTQYF. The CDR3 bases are TGCAGCGGGGAAGCGGGAGCGGGCACAGATACGCAGTATTTT.